This T cell receptor (beta chain) appears in the sequencing data of a study of T cells in Graves' hyperthyroidism and ophthalmopathy (dated by TCRdb to the late 2010s). A note on the overall study: Peripheral blood was sampled at the time of initial diagnosis, prior to any treatment. The approximately 97 discovery patients were randomly divided into training and test sets at a 7:3 ratio. In roughly six Graves' hyperthyroidism patients, the study also compared T-cell repertoires from thyroid tissue with T-cell repertoires from blood. According to the paper, TCR Vbeta CDR3 sequencing was carried out on roughly 130 peripheral blood samples, which came from under 50 ophthalmopathy, roughly 75 hyperthyroidism and about 17 progressor patients. After blood sampling, hyperthyroidism patients were treated with methimazole at a starting dose of 30 mg daily, and ophthalmopathy patients were treated with high-dose intravenous methylprednisolone. A discovery cohort of around 100 patients, about 40 with Graves' ophthalmopathy and approximately 60 with stable Graves' hyperthyroidism, was used to find distinguishing TCR V-J signatures. Prospective prediction of ophthalmopathy was tested in an independent validation cohort of fewer than 20 hyperthyroidism patients and some 17 patients who later progressed to ophthalmopathy.

The TCR beta CDR3 regions were amplified from RNA transcripts. The first round of RT-PCR for the TCR CDR3 was performed with the HTBI primer set and the Qiagen OneStep RT-PCR kit. The libraries were constructed in a second round of multiplex PCR and then size-selected and purified. Paired-end sequencing of the libraries was performed with 100 bp reads on an Illumina HiSeq2000. The source study handled its data this way. Raw data were processed with SOAPnuke, discarding reads with adapters, uncalled bases, mean Phred below 15, or no exact constant-primer or identifier match. High-quality paired reads were merged using COPE v1.2.5, and each unique nucleotide sequence was defined as a clonotype. MiTCR v1.1 was used to align the clonotypes against IMGT TRBV, TRBD and TRBJ reference segments. The analysis was restricted to V-J combinations with a frequency above 0.0001, which together covered just over 98% of the repertoires. The TCS score was defined as the ratio of F50 (clonal expansion) to E x V (chaos), calculated using BLOSUM62-based TCRdist between CDR3 peptides within each V-J. Welch's t-statistics and random forest reduced 450 to 600 V-J features to 13, which were used in a naive Bayes classifier (R e1071). In TCRdb, the public reads were trimmed at Q25 with fastp and aligned with MiXCR, with productive beta chains retained. Entries are consolidated by CDR3 protein sequence, retaining the most common genes and DNA. V and J calls and clone size were set by TCRdb, not the authors. The sample yields roughly 290,000 distinct CDR3 sequences; 10% to 15% were counted once. Around 7.9% of the sample comes from the top ten.

Including the terminal cysteine and phenylalanine, the CDR3 comprises 15 residues. The only DNA kept is the CDR3, 45 bases in frame from the first base. Germline trimming amounts to 5 bases on V and 5 bases on J, with 9 as the count of junction bases outside the gene matches. Broader findings and caveats from the paper: In validation, the model predicted progression to ophthalmopathy with over 65% sensitivity and 72% to 85% specificity, a median of 6.5 months before onset. Most expanded thyroid clonotypes (frequency above 0.001) were also detected in blood, suggesting blood repertoires may reflect thyroid immune responses. Sample size was not statistically predetermined, and blinding of investigators to group allocation was not performed. Ophthalmopathy was separated from stable hyperthyroidism by a 13 V-J signature model, with roughly 88% sensitivity and roughly 84% specificity obtained in cross-validation and 80%/75% obtained in testing.

This clonotype has a count of ten or more. Its antigen specificity is not known. Nothing much larger sits one base from this clone, and base qualities are not available. Hyperthyroidism patients were newly diagnosed, had a disease duration of under 2 months, and were aged 18 to 65 years. The study excluded patients with uncontrolled infections, other autoimmune diseases, pregnancy or lactation. Diagnoses were based on clinical symptoms, serum thyroxine and TRAb, thyroid ultrasound and orbital computed tomography. For progressor patients, blood was drawn at the first diagnosis of hyperthyroidism, before any ophthalmopathy symptoms had appeared. Ficoll-Paque density gradient centrifugation was used to isolate PBMCs from approximately 11 ml of fresh peripheral blood. Progressor patients were defined as those initially diagnosed with Graves' hyperthyroidism in whom ophthalmopathy developed during follow-up. Total RNA was extracted using Trizol reagent, and RNA quality was assessed on an Agilent 2100 Bioanalyzer.

Sequencing was performed on blood. The TCR comes from a woman aged 25-40 years with Graves' hyperthyroidism that later progressed to Graves' ophthalmopathy. The chain is made from TRBV12-3 or TRBV12-4 and TRBJ1-2; 9 bases in the junction line up with TRBD1. Here the CDR3 is given as CASSPQGQGGYGYTF. The sequenced DNA: TGTGCCAGCAGTCCCCAGGGACAGGGAGGATATGGCTACACCTTC.